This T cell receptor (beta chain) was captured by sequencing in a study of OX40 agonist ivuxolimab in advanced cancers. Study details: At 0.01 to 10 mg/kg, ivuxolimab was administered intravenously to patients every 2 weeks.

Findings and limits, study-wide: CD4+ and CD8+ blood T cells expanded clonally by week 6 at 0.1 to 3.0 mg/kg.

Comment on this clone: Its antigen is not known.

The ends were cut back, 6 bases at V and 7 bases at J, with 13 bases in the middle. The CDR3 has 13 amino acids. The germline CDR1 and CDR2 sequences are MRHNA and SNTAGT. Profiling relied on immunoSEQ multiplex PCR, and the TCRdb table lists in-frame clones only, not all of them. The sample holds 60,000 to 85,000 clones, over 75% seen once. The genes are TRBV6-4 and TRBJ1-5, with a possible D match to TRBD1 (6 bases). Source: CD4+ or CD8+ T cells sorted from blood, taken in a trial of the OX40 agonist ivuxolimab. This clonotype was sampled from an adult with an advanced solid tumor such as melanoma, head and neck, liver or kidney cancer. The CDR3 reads CASSPEGGQPQHF. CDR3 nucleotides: TGTGCCAGCAGCCCAGAGGGGGGCCAGCCCCAGCATTTT.